Below, 17 T cell receptor beta chains from the same sample are listed, as sequenced in a study of cytomegalovirus exposure and HLA in healthy donors (dated by TCRdb to between 2016 and 2019). The library was prepared using the immunoSEQ multiplex PCR assay. A mixture of 60 forward primers for TCR Vbeta segments and 13 reverse primers for TCR Jbeta segments was used in the multiplex PCR. As stored in TCRdb, this immuneACCESS dataset retains in-frame rearrangements with V and J assigned. A fraction of the clones does not appear; measured against another copy, unresolved V genes explain less than half of the discrepancy, and the remainder lacks a known reason. The sample table lists 150,000 to 200,000 clones, less than 85% of them with a count of one. About 0.7% of the sample is in the top ten clones. Sequenced input: PBMCs. These receptors were obtained from a boy aged 5-17 years in good health and CMV-seronegative.

The CDR3 reads CASSTLGTDRKSQFF. CDR3 DNA sequence: TGTGCCAGTAGTACCCTCGGGACAGATCGAAAATCCCAGTTCTTC. The chain couples TRBV19 to TRBJ2-1; 7 nucleotides align to TRBD1. The J segment lost 13 bases and the V segment lost 4 bases, leaving 16 bases of the junction unmatched. Germline V gives CDR1 LNHDA, CDR2 SQIVND (reference sequence). This CDR3 contains 15 residues.

The chain is built from TRBV30 and TRBJ1-5; D call uncertain. The CDR3 has 13 amino acids. V lost 2 bases and J 3 bases, leaving 8 bases between the germline ends. Germline lookup yields CDR1 GTSNPN and CDR2 SVGIG (reference sequence). CDR3 sequence: CAWSHNDNQPQHF. CDR3 in DNA: TGTGCCTGGAGTCACAACGACAATCAGCCCCAGCATTTT.

The CDR3 coding sequence is TGTGCCAGCAGTGGTTTAGGGGGCTCCTACAATGAGCAGTTCTTC. The encoded protein is CASSGLGGSYNEQFF. The chain is built from TRBV6-1 and TRBJ2-1; perhaps TRBD1 as D (6 bases). The CDR3 has 15 amino acids. In germline, CDR1 is MNHNS, CDR2 SASEGT. V lost 4 bases, J lost 0 bases, and 10 bases lay in between.

The rearrangement uses TRBV7-9 and TRBJ1-2, with 12 positions matching TRBD1. CDR3 size: 15 residues. The germline gives CDR1 SEHNR, CDR2 FQNEAQ (reference sequence). V was pared by 2 bases and J by 8 bases, with 6 bases of the junction left unmatched. The CDR3 DNA follows: TGTGCCAGCAGCTTACCGGGACAGGGGGCGCTAGGCTACACCTTC. Its translation is CASSLPGQGALGYTF.

J is TRBJ1-2 and V is TRBV9; possibly TRBD1 for D (6 bases). Germline V gene data show CDR1 as SGDLS and CDR2 as YYNGEE. Trimming left V 0 bases short and J 6 bases short, with 9 bases between. CDR3 length: 13 residues. The CDR3 sequence is CASSVDRQDGYTF. The CDR3 nucleotides are TGTGCCAGCAGCGTAGATAGACAGGATGGCTACACCTTC.

The chain joins TRBV9 to TRBJ2-1; 12 nucleotides line up with TRBD2. V was clipped by 4 bases and J by 6 bases; unmatched bases: 8. Germline-derived CDR1 and CDR2 are SGDLS and YYNGEE. The length of the CDR3 is 16 residues. The CDR3: CASSPRLAGVFNEQFF. The CDR3 region has the DNA TGTGCCAGCAGCCCACGACTAGCGGGAGTTTTCAATGAGCAGTTCTTC.

This chain uses TRBV7-8 with TRBJ2-1, with D possibly being TRBD2 (6 bases). The V end was cut by 1 base, the J end by 2 bases, with 18 bases between. Germline V gives CDR1 SGHVS, CDR2 FQNEAQ. The CDR3 totals 18 residues. For the CDR3, the DNA is TGTGCCAGCAGCTTAGTACCGCGGGGAACATTTACCTACAATGAGCAGTTCTTC. This gives the protein CASSLVPRGTFTYNEQFF.

The rearrangement joins TRBV19 to TRBJ2-2; TRBD1 might be the D (6 bases). The CDR3 consists of 16 residues. The V end was cut by 3 bases, the J end by 7 bases, with 18 bases between. The germline CDR1 and CDR2 sequences are LNHDA and SQIVND (reference sequence). The CDR3 DNA reads as TGTGCCAGTAGTATTATGGGGGCAGGGGAAAACGGGGAGCTGTTTTTT. This codes for CASSIMGAGENGELFF.

This chain joins TRBV6-6 and TRBJ2-3, with 14 bases that match TRBD2. In germline, CDR1 is MNHNY, CDR2 SVGAGI (reference sequence). J gave up 6 bases and V 4 bases, and 6 bases lay outside the gene matches. The length of the CDR3 is 16 residues. The CDR3 protein is CASSFRLAGGSDTQYF. The CDR3 region has the DNA TGTGCCAGCAGTTTCCGACTAGCGGGGGGGTCTGATACGCAGTATTTT.

There are a few counts of this clone. V and J are TRBV30 and TRBJ1-1, with 8 nucleotides matching TRBD1. The CDR3 covers 13 residues. Germline V lookup: CDR1 GTSNPN, CDR2 SVGIG (reference sequence). The V segment lost 3 bases and the J segment 10 bases; nucleotides outside the gene matches: 10. In DNA form, the CDR3 reads TGTGCCTGGAGCCACGGGACAGGACTGACAGCTTTCTTT. It codes for CAWSHGTGLTAFF. The whole variable domain, remainder taken from reference TRBV30 and TRBJ1-1, is SQTIHQWPATLVQPVGSPLSLECTVEGTSNPNLYWYRQAAGRGLQLLFYSVGIGQISSEVPQNLSASRPQDRQFILSSKKLLLSDSGFYLCAWSHGTGLTAFFGQGTRLTVV.

The chain couples TRBV29-1 to TRBJ1-2, with a weak D call TRBD1 (6 bases). CDR3 length: 12 residues. Germline lookup yields CDR1 SQVTM and CDR2 ANQGSEA. Trimming left V 4 bases short and J 3 bases short, with 9 bases between. The CDR3 DNA follows: TGCAGCGTTGCAGGGGACGACTATGGCTACACCTTC. Translated, it gives CSVAGDDYGYTF.

This chain joins TRBV30 and TRBJ2-7; 7 bases are a match to TRBD2. The length of the CDR3 is 15 residues. The V and J ends lost 1 base and 0 bases, in that order; junction bases with no gene match: 6. CDR1 is GTSNPN, CDR2 SVGIG, per germline (reference sequence). The CDR3 protein is CAWSGGGAGSYEQYF. In DNA form, the CDR3 reads TGTGCCTGGAGTGGGGGGGGAGCGGGCTCCTACGAGCAGTACTTC.

The chain links TRBV13 to TRBJ2-3, with 8 bases aligning to TRBD2. Germline CDR1 PRHDT, CDR2 FYEKMQ (reference sequence). The CDR3 loop spans 16 amino acids. Trimming took 5 bases from V and 3 from J; bases not matched to a gene: 10. The CDR3, as DNA: TGTGCCAGCAGCCCCCCGGGACTAGGAGGAACAGATACGCAGTATTTT. Translation: CASSPPGLGGTDTQYF.

For this clone: The sample has other DNA sequences that encode this CDR3 too. The chain's CDR3 is CASRPLGGDEKLFF. CDR3 bases: TGTGCCAGCAGGCCCCTAGGGGGGGATGAAAAACTGTTTTTT. V usage is TRBV6-5 and J usage is TRBJ1-4; D perhaps matches TRBD1 (6 bases). The V gene's germline CDR1 is MNHEY and CDR2 SVGAGI. The CDR3 extends over 14 amino acids. Trimming stripped 6 bases from V and 6 bases from J, with 14 bases between.

V and J are TRBV11-3 and TRBJ1-1; no clear D. Trimming left V 0 bases short and J 11 bases short, with 13 bases between. This CDR3 has 13 amino acids. Germline V gene data show CDR1 as SGHNT and CDR2 as YENEEA. The CDR3 here is CASSLDREDPAFF. The CDR3 region has the DNA TGTGCCAGCAGCTTAGATCGAGAAGATCCTGCTTTCTTT.

This clone appeared a few times. The chain links TRBV6-1 to TRBJ2-5; 8 nucleotides agree with TRBD1. Germline CDR1 reads MNHNS; CDR2 reads SASEGT. This CDR3 spans 17 amino acids. The ends lost 5 bases at V and 1 base at J; junction bases unmatched: 12. CDR3 protein: CASSQGQGPTLQETQYF. DNA for the CDR3: TGTGCCAGCAGTCAAGGACAGGGCCCTACCCTCCAAGAGACCCAGTACTTC.

DNA for the CDR3: TGTGCCAGCAGGAAAGCGGGAGCGGCCTACGAGCAGTACTTC. Translated, it gives CASRKAGAAYEQYF. This chain joins TRBV2 and TRBJ2-7, with TRBD2 matching over 8 bases. The CDR3 consists of 14 residues. Germline V gives CDR1 SNHLY, CDR2 FYNNEI. V shed 6 bases, J shed 2 bases, and the junction held 6 bases outside the gene matches.